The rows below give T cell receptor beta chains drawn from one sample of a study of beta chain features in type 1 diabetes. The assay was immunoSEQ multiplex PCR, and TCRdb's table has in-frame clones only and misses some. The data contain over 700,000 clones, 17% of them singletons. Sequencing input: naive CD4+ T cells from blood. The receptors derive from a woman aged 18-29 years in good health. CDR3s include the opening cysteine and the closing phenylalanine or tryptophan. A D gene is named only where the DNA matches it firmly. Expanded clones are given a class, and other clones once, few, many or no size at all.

cdr3_aa: CATSRGGLYQPQHF; cdr3_nt: TGTGCCACCAGCAGAGGGGGACTCTATCAGCCCCAGCATTTT; d_call: NA; v_call: TRBV15; clone_size: NA; j_call: TRBJ1-5
cdr3_aa: CASSLETSGGLLAKNIQYF; cdr3_nt: TGCGCCAGCAGTTTGGAGACTAGCGGAGGGTTGCTTGCCAAAAACATTCAGTACTTC; d_call: TRBD2; v_call: TRBV5-1; clone_size: few; j_call: TRBJ2-4
cdr3_aa: CASSPTWTVSTEAFF; cdr3_nt: TGTGCCAGCTCACCCACTTGGACCGTTAGCACTGAAGCTTTCTTT; d_call: NA; v_call: TRBV18; clone_size: NA; j_call: TRBJ1-1
cdr3_aa: CASSQEQRSYNEQFF; cdr3_nt: TGCGCCAGCAGCCAAGAACAGCGGTCATACAATGAGCAGTTCTTC; d_call: NA; v_call: TRBV23-1; clone_size: NA; j_call: TRBJ2-1
cdr3_aa: CASRKGENSYEQYF; cdr3_nt: TGTGCCAGCAGGAAGGGGGAGAACTCCTACGAGCAGTACTTC; d_call: NA; v_call: TRBV6-5; clone_size: NA; j_call: TRBJ2-7
cdr3_aa: CASSFSPGQGYEKLFF; cdr3_nt: TGTGCCAGCAGCTTCTCCCCGGGACAGGGCTATGAAAAACTGTTTTTT; d_call: TRBD1; v_call: TRBV7-9; clone_size: few; j_call: TRBJ1-4
cdr3_aa: CASSLAGGETQYF; cdr3_nt: TGTGCCAGCAGCTTGGCGGGAGGAGAGACCCAGTACTTC; d_call: TRBD2; v_call: TRBV7-2; clone_size: NA; j_call: TRBJ2-5
cdr3_aa: CASSLVGALYEQYF; cdr3_nt: TGTGCCAGCAGCTTAGTGGGAGCCCTCTACGAGCAGTACTTC; d_call: NA; v_call: TRBV7-9; clone_size: few; j_call: TRBJ2-7
cdr3_aa: CASSYRTVTNEKLFF; cdr3_nt: TGTGCCAGCAGTTACCGGACTGTAACTAATGAAAAACTGTTTTTT; d_call: NA; v_call: TRBV6-5; clone_size: NA; j_call: TRBJ1-4
cdr3_aa: CASTSGIQGFGKTQYF; cdr3_nt: TGTGCCAGCACTTCGGGTATACAGGGATTTGGGAAGACCCAGTACTTC; d_call: NA; v_call: TRBV2; clone_size: few; j_call: TRBJ2-5
cdr3_aa: CASSASGGSYEQYF; cdr3_nt: TGTGCCAGCAGTGCGTCGGGCGGGAGCTACGAGCAGTACTTC; d_call: TRBD2; v_call: TRBV28; clone_size: few; j_call: TRBJ2-7
cdr3_aa: CSVTLAGRTDTQYF; cdr3_nt: TGCAGCGTTACCTTAGCGGGAAGGACAGATACGCAGTATTTT; d_call: TRBD2; v_call: TRBV29-1; clone_size: few; j_call: TRBJ2-3
cdr3_aa: CAISKGLAGAGQYF; cdr3_nt: TGTGCCATCAGCAAGGGACTAGCGGGAGCGGGGCAGTACTTC; d_call: TRBD2; v_call: TRBV10-3; clone_size: few; j_call: TRBJ2-7
cdr3_aa: CASSPDPTGLNTEAFF; cdr3_nt: TGTGCCAGCTCACCGGATCCGACAGGACTGAACACTGAAGCTTTCTTT; d_call: NA; v_call: TRBV18; clone_size: few; j_call: TRBJ1-1
cdr3_aa: CASSPRPGEAGLYEQYF; cdr3_nt: TGTGCCAGCAGCCCACGACCGGGAGAAGCGGGACTCTACGAGCAGTACTTC; d_call: TRBD2; v_call: TRBV5-4; clone_size: NA; j_call: TRBJ2-7
cdr3_aa: CASSPSSNTGELFF; cdr3_nt: TGTGCCAGCAGCCCCTCTAGCAACACCGGGGAGCTGTTTTTT; d_call: NA; v_call: TRBV28; clone_size: few; j_call: TRBJ2-2
cdr3_aa: CASSYARPDRGGGYTF; cdr3_nt: TGTGCCAGCAGTTACGCCCGACCGGACAGGGGAGGTGGCTACACCTTC; d_call: TRBD1; v_call: TRBV6-5; clone_size: few; j_call: TRBJ1-2
cdr3_aa: CASSPRGAPRNYGYTF; cdr3_nt: TGTGCCAGCTCACCACGAGGGGCCCCGCGGAACTATGGCTACACCTTC; d_call: NA; v_call: TRBV18; clone_size: NA; j_call: TRBJ1-2
cdr3_aa: CASTRGQGGEQYF; cdr3_nt: TGTGCCAGCACACGGGGACAGGGAGGCGAGCAGTACTTC; d_call: TRBD1; v_call: TRBV2; clone_size: few; j_call: TRBJ2-7
cdr3_aa: CASSVGLAGSLSSYNEQFF; cdr3_nt: TGTGCCAGTAGTGTCGGACTAGCGGGTAGCCTTAGCTCCTACAATGAGCAGTTCTTC; d_call: TRBD2; v_call: TRBV19; clone_size: NA; j_call: TRBJ2-1
cdr3_aa: CASSERSVAMSETQYF; cdr3_nt: TGTGCCAGCAGTGAACGGTCCGTAGCCATGTCGGAGACCCAGTACTTC; d_call: NA; v_call: TRBV6-1; clone_size: few; j_call: TRBJ2-5
cdr3_aa: CASSLTLAGEQYF; cdr3_nt: TGTGCCAGCAGTTTGACACTAGCGGGGGAGCAGTACTTC; d_call: TRBD2; v_call: TRBV28; clone_size: few; j_call: TRBJ2-7
cdr3_aa: CASSSYRGTEQFF; cdr3_nt: TGTGCCAGCAGCTCCTACCGGGGTACTGAGCAGTTCTTC; d_call: NA; v_call: TRBV7-2; clone_size: few; j_call: TRBJ2-1
cdr3_aa: CASSPREGARETQYF; cdr3_nt: TGTGCCAGCTCACCGAGGGAGGGGGCCCGAGAGACCCAGTACTTC; d_call: NA; v_call: TRBV18; clone_size: few; j_call: TRBJ2-5
cdr3_aa: CSVLDLTANYGYTF; cdr3_nt: TGCAGCGTCTTAGATCTGACAGCTAACTATGGCTACACCTTC; d_call: NA; v_call: TRBV29-1; clone_size: NA; j_call: TRBJ1-2
cdr3_aa: CASSYGAGADYGYTF; cdr3_nt: TGTGCCAGCAGTTACGGGGCAGGGGCTGACTATGGCTACACCTTC; d_call: NA; v_call: TRBV6-6; clone_size: few; j_call: TRBJ1-2
cdr3_aa: CASSVDNRGSYEQYF; cdr3_nt: TGTGCCAGCAGCGTAGACAACAGGGGATCCTACGAGCAGTACTTC; d_call: TRBD1; v_call: TRBV11-2; clone_size: NA; j_call: TRBJ2-7